The clone carrying this T cell receptor beta chain has just a few counts. This sample is part of a study of identical twins. Trimming took 0 bases from V and 6 from J, leaving 9 bases between them. Germline V gene lookup returns CDR1 MNHEY and CDR2 SVGEGT. The CDR3 runs to 13 residues. Each CDR3 protein is one row after TCRdb ran MiXCR on the 5' RACE reads. Altogether approximately 620,000 distinct CDR3 sequences are present, 8.5% to 9.5% being singletons, with the ten largest covering approximately 0.89%. The sample also formed part of further work on yellow fever vaccine responses in identical twins.

This clonotype was sampled from a woman under 30 in good health. The rearrangement joins TRBV6-2 or TRBV6-3 to TRBJ2-7, with D unresolved. Sequencing was carried out using PBMCs. The CDR3 DNA is TGTGCCAGCAGTTACTCGGAACGTATCGAGCAGTACTTC. Amino acid sequence: CASSYSERIEQYF.